Below are 8 T cell receptor beta chains sequenced from a single sample in a study of identical twins. TCRdb called the 5' RACE reads again in MiXCR, with one record for every CDR3 protein. The table includes approximately 600,000 distinct CDR3 sequences, just over 7% detected once. This sample also appeared in a second study, on yellow fever vaccine responses in identical twins.

What was sequenced was PBMCs. Receptors were obtained from a woman aged 18-29 years in good health.

The CDR3 spells CASSKCLGCYNEQFF. The CDR3 DNA reads as TGTGCCAGCAGCAAATGCCTGGGGTGTTACAATGAGCAGTTCTTC. The chain is built from TRBV21-1 and TRBJ2-1. TRBV21-1 is reported as a pseudogene. The CDR3 contains 15 residues.

This clonotype was counted many times. CDR3 residues: CASSDDPITQYF. In DNA form, the CDR3 reads TGTGCCAGCAGTGATGACCCTATTACGCAGTATTTT. The genes are TRBV12-3 or TRBV12-4 and TRBJ2-3; D unresolved. V was pared by 5 bases and J by 8 bases, with 11 bases between. This CDR3 is built from 12 residues.

This clonotype was seen at least ten times. This chain uses TRBV10-3 with TRBJ2-5; D is ambiguous. V dropped 0 bases and J dropped 5 bases, with 10 bases sitting between them. The CDR3 length is 14 residues. Germline V gives CDR1 ENHRY, CDR2 SYGVKD. The chain's CDR3 is CAISESFLEETQYF. DNA of the CDR3: TGTGCCATCAGTGAGTCTTTCTTGGAGGAGACCCAGTACTTC.

This sequence joins TRBV12-3 or TRBV12-4 and TRBJ2-3, with a possible D match to TRBD1 (5 bases). Trimming removed 8 bases at V and 5 bases at J, with 11 bases between. This CDR3 region has 12 residues. The CDR3 reads CASQKGVDTQYF. CDR3 bases: TGTGCCAGCCAGAAAGGGGTAGATACGCAGTATTTT.

This clonotype was seen more than once but under ten times. This chain uses TRBV20-1 with TRBJ2-2; the D is unclear. The CDR3 covers 16 residues. CDR1 DFQATT and CDR2 SNEGSKA come from the germline V gene (reference sequence). V was shortened by 0 bases and J by 7 bases, with 18 bases between the two germline ends. For the CDR3, the DNA is TGCAGTGCTAGAGATCGGGCCCATCTGGGCAACGGGGAGCTGTTTTTT. This encodes CSARDRAHLGNGELFF.

This clonotype was recorded at least ten times. V gene TRBV29-1 combines with J gene TRBJ2-3, with 8 bases fitting TRBD2. From germline, CDR1 is SQVTM and CDR2 ANQGSEA. The trim removed 4 bases at V and 11 bases at J, leaving 14 bases unmatched. The CDR3 is made up of 14 amino acids. For the CDR3, the DNA is TGCAGCGTTGTCCAGGGACTAGTCAGAGCGGTGCAGTATTTT. Translation: CSVVQGLVRAVQYF.

This clonotype has a count of ten or more. V gene TRBV12-3 or TRBV12-4 combines with J gene TRBJ2-1; the D is unclear. The CDR3 totals 12 residues. Trimming removed 6 bases from V and 5 bases from J, with 8 bases in between. The CDR3 is CASSKLNNEQFF. CDR3 nucleotide sequence: TGTGCCAGCAGCAAACTTAACAATGAGCAGTTCTTC.

In its sample, this clonotype was seen a few times. The chain carries TRBV20-1 and TRBJ1-5; D unresolved. The ends were cut back, 6 bases at V and 11 bases at J, with 26 bases in the middle. The CDR3 totals 15 residues. Germline CDR1 and CDR2: DFQATT and SNEGSKA (reference sequence). The CDR3 DNA reads as TGCAGTGCACCCCTGCTGGGTTCCCCCCGGGCGGCCCAGCATTTT. It codes for CSAPLLGSPRAAQHF.